One sample yielded the 18 T cell receptor beta chains listed below, sequenced in a study of T-cell memory formation after mild COVID-19. TCRdb recomputed calls from the 5' RACE reads with MiXCR, one row per CDR3 protein. The profile covers about half a million distinct CDR3 sequences, with roughly 18% appearing a single time and around 12% taken by the ten largest. The sequenced sample consisted of PBMCs or a T cell subset sorted from them (not recorded which). Receptor source: an adult woman who had mild COVID-19 (a few samples of this study predate the infection). Cell type and time point are not known.

The J gene is TRBJ2-1, the V gene TRBV12-5; 7 nucleotides agree with TRBD1. The V segment lost 1 base and the J segment 4 bases; nucleotides outside the gene matches: 4. The CDR3 is made up of 15 amino acids. CDR1 is LGHNT and CDR2 is FRNRAP in the germline V gene. CDR3 coding DNA: TGTGCTAGTGGTTTGGGACAGGGCGTTTACAATGAGCAGTTCTTC. This gives the protein CASGLGQGVYNEQFF.

V gene TRBV20-1 combines with J gene TRBJ2-1; no definite D call. CDR1 is DFQATT, CDR2 SNEGSKA, per germline (reference sequence). This CDR3 is 12 amino acids long. The V and J ends lost 0 bases and 8 bases respectively, with 8 bases between them. The DNA of the CDR3 is TGCAGTGCTAGAGATTTGCTACATGAGCAGTTCTTC. Its translation is CSARDLLHEQFF.

This clonotype was seen only a few times. The chain couples TRBV27 to TRBJ2-3; TRBD1 matches at 7 bases. V shed 4 bases and J 4 bases; nucleotides not matched to a gene: 8. There are 15 residues in the CDR3. Germline V gives CDR1 MNHEY, CDR2 SMNVEV (reference sequence). CDR3 DNA: TGTGCCAGCAGTTCTCCGTTCGACAGGGCAGATACGCAGTATTTT. Its protein product is CASSSPFDRADTQYF.

This clonotype has just a few counts. V gene TRBV6-2 or TRBV6-3 combines with J gene TRBJ2-2, with D hard to call. The length of the CDR3 is 16 residues. The V gene's germline CDR1 is MNHEY and CDR2 SVGEGT. V dropped 5 bases and J dropped 2 bases, with 15 bases sitting between them. CDR3 sequence: CASSIGQVFNTGELFF. CDR3 DNA sequence: TGTGCCAGCAGTATTGGGCAGGTTTTTAACACCGGGGAGCTGTTTTTT.

This clonotype was seen only a few times. This chain links TRBV29-1 with TRBJ2-7; 10 nucleotides agree with TRBD2. The CDR3 is 14 amino acids. Germline V CDR1 and CDR2: SQVTM, ANQGSEA. The V gene end was trimmed by 7 bases and the J gene end by 4 bases; junction bases not matched to a gene: 10. The CDR3 bases are TGCAGCGGGGGGGCCGGTAGCGGGAGGTACGAGCAGTACTTC. The encoded protein is CSGGAGSGRYEQYF.

The table lists this clonotype with a few counts. CDR3 in amino acids: CSASFLGRGKKQDEQYF. CDR3 DNA sequence: TGCAGTGCTAGTTTCCTAGGGAGGGGAAAGAAACAAGACGAGCAGTACTTC. J is TRBJ2-7 and V is TRBV20-1; TRBD2 aligns across 7 bases. The CDR3 has 17 amino acids. J gave up 5 bases and V 3 bases, and 19 bases lay outside the gene matches. Germline values: CDR1 DFQATT, CDR2 SNEGSKA (reference sequence).

The chain combines TRBV5-6 with TRBJ2-6; D is uncertain. The CDR3 has 14 residues. CDR1 and CDR2 (germline): SGHDT, YYEEEE. V shed 4 bases and J shed 2 bases, with 7 bases lying between them. CDR3: CASSRITGANVLTF. The CDR3 DNA is TGTGCCAGCAGCCGGATAACTGGGGCCAACGTCCTGACTTTC. The variable domain in full, with the rest retrieved from reference TRBV5-6 and TRBJ2-6, is DAGVTQSPTHLIKTRGQQVTLRCSPKSGHDTVSWYQQALGQGPQFIFQYYEEEERQRGNFPDRFSGHQFPNYSSELNVNALLLGDSALYLCASSRITGANVLTFGAGSRLTVL.

This clonotype has a count of ten or more. This chain uses TRBV7-2 with TRBJ2-1; 9 nucleotides match TRBD2. Unmatched junction bases numbered 2, after V lost 1 base and J lost 7 bases. The CDR3 has 14 amino acids. CDR1 and CDR2 from the germline V gene are SGHTA and FQGNSA. The CDR3 DNA is TGTGCCAGCAGCTTAGGGACTAGCGCTAATGAGCAGTTCTTC. This codes for CASSLGTSANEQFF. Looking up the rest from reference TRBV7-2 and TRBJ2-1 gives the full variable domain: GAGVSQSPSNKVTEKGKDVELRCDPISGHTALYWYRQSLGQGLEFLIYFQGNSAPDKSGLPSDRFSAERTGGSVSTLTIQRTQQEDSAVYLCASSLGTSANEQFFGPGTRLTVL.

This clonotype was recorded many times. The chain is built from TRBV5-1 and TRBJ2-7; 7 bases map to TRBD1. This CDR3 is built from 15 residues. Germline V gene data show CDR1 as SGHRS and CDR2 as YFSETQ. V shed 4 bases, J shed 1 base, and the junction held 8 bases outside the gene matches. The CDR3 reads CASSHRDSYSYEQYF. The CDR3, as DNA: TGCGCCAGCAGCCACCGGGACAGCTATTCCTACGAGCAGTACTTC. The full variable domain, completed using reference TRBV5-1 and TRBJ2-7, is KAGVTQTPRYLIKTRGQQVTLSCSPISGHRSVSWYQQTPGQGLQFLFEYFSETQRNKGNFPGRFSGRQFSNSRSEMNVSTLELGDSALYLCASSHRDSYSYEQYFGPGTRLTVT.

This clonotype showed up just a few times. The CDR3 sequence is CATSTGQGTGPYEQYF. The CDR3 nucleotides are TGTGCCACCAGCACCGGCCAGGGGACAGGGCCTTACGAGCAGTACTTC. The rearrangement joins TRBV15 to TRBJ2-7, with TRBD1 matching 9 bases. The junction had 11 bases not matched to a gene; V was cut back by 4 bases and J by 4 bases. The CDR3 is 16 residues long. CDR1 and CDR2 (germline): LNHNV, YYDKDF (reference sequence).

The rearrangement links TRBV5-5 to TRBJ1-1; D unresolved. The CDR3 extends over 11 amino acids. With 2 bases removed from V and 11 bases from J, the gap between germline ends came to 10 bases. Germline values: CDR1 SGHKS, CDR2 YYEKEE (reference sequence). In nucleotides, the CDR3 is TGTGCCAGCAGCTTAACACTGACCGCTTTCTTT. This codes for CASSLTLTAFF.

V gene TRBV3-1 combines with J gene TRBJ2-2; no definite D call. Germline CDR1 LGHDT, CDR2 YNNKEL (reference sequence). The CDR3 length is 16 residues. Between the trimmed V and J ends, which lost 3 bases and 0 bases, there was a span of 11 bases. CDR3 region: CASSQERLANTGELFF. CDR3 sequence (DNA): TGTGCCAGCAGCCAGGAACGTTTGGCGAACACCGGGGAGCTGTTTTTT.

The V call is TRBV7-9, the J call TRBJ1-2, with TRBD1 as a possible D gene (5 bases). Germline CDR1 and CDR2: SEHNR and FQNEAQ (reference sequence). The V gene lost 4 bases and the J gene lost 6 bases, with 18 bases spanning the gap. CDR3 length equals 15 residues. Here the CDR3 reads CASSSQDRRKDGYTF. In DNA, the CDR3 is TGTGCCAGCAGCTCCCAAGACAGAAGAAAGGATGGCTACACCTTC.

This clonotype has a handful of counts. The chain uses TRBV7-9 and TRBJ2-5, with 10 bases aligning to TRBD1. The CDR3 totals 17 residues. Unmatched junction bases numbered 13, after V lost 5 bases and J lost 4 bases. The germline V gene has CDR1 SEHNR and CDR2 FQNEAQ (reference sequence). This CDR3 is CASSAPPWTGGRETQYF. The CDR3 nucleotides read TGTGCCAGCAGCGCTCCCCCATGGACAGGGGGGCGAGAGACCCAGTACTTC.

The CDR3 loop is CASSSLGAPRGGQPQHF. CDR3 DNA: TGTGCCAGCAGTTCACTTGGGGCGCCACGGGGCGGTCAGCCCCAGCATTTT. The chain joins TRBV27 to TRBJ1-5; D may be TRBD1 (5 bases). CDR1 MNHEY and CDR2 SMNVEV come from the germline V gene (reference sequence). V dropped 4 bases and J dropped 6 bases, with 22 bases sitting between them. There are 17 residues in the CDR3.

This clonotype was observed a few times. The V gene is TRBV7-9, the J gene TRBJ1-1; TRBD1 matches at 8 bases. V lost 4 bases, J lost 0 bases, and 4 bases stayed unmatched. Germline V gene lookup returns CDR1 SEHNR and CDR2 FQNEAQ (reference sequence). The CDR3 consists of 15 residues. As DNA, the CDR3 is TGTGCCAGCAGCTCCACAGGGGGGATGAACACTGAAGCTTTCTTT. Translated, it gives CASSSTGGMNTEAFF.

This clonotype was found a few times. The chain uses TRBV7-3 and TRBJ1-2, with D unresolved. From germline, CDR1 is SGHTA and CDR2 FQGTGA. The CDR3 length is 15 residues. Trimming took off 5 bases at V and 6 bases at J, with 19 bases between the two ends. CDR3 in DNA: TGTGCCAGCAGCCGAGGGAATTCCCGATTCGATGGCTACACCTTC. Residues: CASSRGNSRFDGYTF.

V is TRBV19 and J is TRBJ2-7; TRBD2 agrees at 11 bases. Germline V lookup: CDR1 LNHDA, CDR2 SQIVND (reference sequence). This CDR3 is built from 14 residues. V was clipped by 6 bases and J by 4 bases; unmatched bases: 5. The CDR3 region has the DNA TGTGCCAGTAGAGAGACTAGCGGGACTTACGAGCAGTACTTC. Translated: CASRETSGTYEQYF.